The T cell receptor (beta chain) described here comes from a study of CD8+ T cells in alopecia areata. Study-level results: For lesional scalp, especially alopecia totalis/universalis, clonality was higher than in normal scalp.

Trimming left V 7 bases short and J 4 bases short, with 17 bases between. The CDR3 extends over 15 amino acids. From germline, CDR1 is SNHLY and CDR2 FYNNEI. Documented treatment: oral pan-JAK inhibitor, 5-10 mg twice daily. Sorted out of PBMCs were CD4+ T cells and CD8+ T cells. In its sample, this clone was seen a few times. Antigen unknown. Sequencing templates came from extracted RNA that was reverse transcribed into cDNA. Assay used: immunoSEQ multiplex PCR; TCRdb lists only in-frame clones, some missing. The data show about 200,000 clones, with 64% seen just once and roughly 4.2% held by the top ten.

V and J are TRBV2 and TRBJ2-1; TRBD1 might be the D (8 bases). The sample consisted of CD4+ T cells sorted from blood, taken at week 4, from a patient treated with tofacitinib. This sequence was found in a human donor with alopecia areata. The CDR3 nucleotides read TGTGCCAGCACCGGGGGGACAGGACCTTACAATGAGCAGTTCTTC. This gives the protein CASTGGTGPYNEQFF.